The 3 T cell receptor beta chains presented below share a single source sample, sequenced in a study of CD8+CD57+ T cells in acquired aplastic anemia. Previously, flow cytometry had revealed CD8+CD57+ cell expansion in the patients chosen for sequencing. Researchers used genomic DNA as the template to profile TCR beta VDJ and CDR3. TCRdb redid the calling of the reads with MiXCR, one entry per CDR3 protein. Of about 98,000 distinct CDR3 sequences listed, 55% to 75% are singletons. Sample: sorted CD4+, CD8+, or CD8+CD57+ T cells (not recorded which) from PBMCs. These TCRs come from a human donor with aplastic anemia.

This chain connects TRBV20-1 to TRBJ2-3; TRBD2 matches at 15 bases. Germline CDR1 and CDR2: DFQATT and SNEGSKA (reference sequence). The CDR3 consists of 14 residues. V shed 5 bases, J shed 6 bases, and the junction held 3 bases outside the gene matches. Written as DNA, the CDR3 is TGCAGTGCTCGGACTAGCGGGAGGGGCGATACGCAGTATTTT. Translation gives CSARTSGRGDTQYF.

This clonotype was detected a few times. V and J are TRBV2 and TRBJ1-4, with 8 bases aligning to TRBD1. The CDR3 is 14 residues long. Germline V gene lookup returns CDR1 SNHLY and CDR2 FYNNEI. The junction had 4 bases not matched to a gene; V was cut back by 8 bases and J by 2 bases. CDR3 nucleotide sequence: TGTGCCAGCTTGCGGACAGGGACTAATGAAAAACTGTTTTTT. Translating it yields CASLRTGTNEKLFF.

V gene TRBV20-1 combines with J gene TRBJ2-7; weak D call: TRBD1 (6 bases). This CDR3 comprises 12 residues. Germline assignment: CDR1 DFQATT and CDR2 SNEGSKA (reference sequence). V shed 0 bases and J shed 3 bases, with 6 bases lying between them. For the CDR3, the DNA is TGCAGTGCTAGAGAGGACAGCTACGAGCAGTACTTC. The encoded protein is CSAREDSYEQYF.